This is a list of T cell receptor beta chains from one sample in a study of blood T cell repertoires in COVID-19. Profiled with immunoSEQ multiplex PCR; TCRdb holds only in-frame clones, not every one. In the table there are 250,000 or so clones, around 88% of which are singletons. Sequenced: peripheral blood. These receptors originate from a woman aged 25 to 39 with COVID-19, enrolled during active disease. Both conserved end residues are part of each CDR3. D genes are given only for firm matches. Clone size appears in some rows only: once, few, many, or a class for an expanded clone.

CDR3	DNA	V	D	size	J
CASSTGPTGDTYSYEQYF	TGCGCCAGCAGCACCGGCCCAACAGGGGACACTTACTCCTACGAGCAGTACTTC	TRBV5-1	TRBD1	-	TRBJ2-7
CAWSVDRWNTEAFF	TGTGCCTGGAGTGTGGACAGATGGAACACTGAAGCTTTCTTT	TRBV30	-	-	TRBJ1-1
CASSQGGQGEVYGYTF	TGCGCCAGCAGCCAAGGAGGACAGGGGGAAGTTTATGGCTACACCTTC	TRBV4-3	TRBD1	-	TRBJ1-2
CASSFGQGKGYTF	TGTGCCAGCAGTTTCGGACAGGGAAAGGGCTACACCTTC	TRBV6-5	TRBD1	-	TRBJ1-2
CASSEQGVYYNEQFF	TGTGCCAGCAGCGAACAGGGGGTATACTACAATGAGCAGTTCTTC	TRBV5-8	TRBD1	once	TRBJ2-1
CASSGEGGGRETQYF	TGCGCCAGCAGCGGGGAAGGAGGGGGCAGAGAGACCCAGTACTTC	TRBV4-3	-	-	TRBJ2-5
CAISSTPGQPDTDTQYF	TGTGCCATCAGCTCAACCCCGGGACAGCCCGACACAGATACGCAGTATTTT	TRBV10-3	TRBD1	once	TRBJ2-3
CASSDTGTRLGELFF	TGTGCCAGCAGCGATACCGGGACTCGCCTCGGGGAGCTGTTTTTT	TRBV5-4	-	once	TRBJ2-2
CASSLSPRDDQYF	TGTGCCAGCAGTTTATCGCCCAGGGATGACCAGTACTTC	TRBV27	-	-	TRBJ2-5
CASSILGTASTDTQYF	TGTGCCAGTAGTATCCTGGGGACAGCTAGCACAGATACGCAGTATTTT	TRBV19	TRBD1	-	TRBJ2-3
CASSGRAGLGIINEQFF	TGTGCCAGCAGCGGGAGAGCGGGACTGGGGATCATCAATGAGCAGTTCTTC	TRBV9	TRBD2	-	TRBJ2-1
CASSRQETDEQFF	TGTGCCAGCAGCCGACAGGAGACGGATGAGCAGTTCTTC	TRBV6-2/TRBV6-3	-	-	TRBJ2-1
CASSLRLQDREDVYNEQFF	TGTGCCAGCAGCTTACGCCTCCAGGACAGGGAGGATGTCTACAATGAGCAGTTCTTC	TRBV7-2	TRBD1	-	TRBJ2-1
CASNARQHANYGYTF	TGTGCCAGCAACGCCAGGCAACATGCAAACTATGGCTACACCTTC	TRBV2	-	-	TRBJ1-2
CASSLNQGASYEQYF	TGTGCCAGCAGCCTGAATCAAGGGGCCTCCTACGAGCAGTACTTC	TRBV4-2	-	-	TRBJ2-7
CASNPTANSYNEQFF	TGTGCCAGCAACCCGACAGCGAACTCCTACAATGAGCAGTTCTTC	TRBV5-4	-	once	TRBJ2-1
CASSPGYGYTF	TGTGCCAGCAGCCCAGGGTATGGCTACACCTTC	TRBV5-6	-	-	TRBJ1-2
CASSGGRIGFADEKLFF	TGTGCCAGCAGCGGCGGCCGGATTGGATTTGCGGATGAAAAACTGTTTTTT	TRBV5-6	-	-	TRBJ1-4
CATGTENSGNTIYF	TGTGCCACCGGCACGGAGAACTCTGGAAACACCATATATTTT	TRBV15	-	-	TRBJ1-3
CASSKRQGTEAFF	TGTGCCAGCAGCAAACGACAGGGTACTGAAGCTTTCTTT	TRBV7-2	TRBD1	-	TRBJ1-1
CASSPTAGQETQYF	TGTGCCAGCAGCCCTACAGCAGGGCAAGAGACCCAGTACTTC	TRBV5-6	-	-	TRBJ2-5
CASTPDGTSGREQFF	TGTGCCAGCACTCCGGACGGGACTAGCGGGAGGGAGCAGTTCTTC	TRBV6-6	TRBD2	-	TRBJ2-1
CASSVAWGLGEAFF	TGTGCCAGCAGCGTAGCTTGGGGGCTCGGTGAAGCTTTCTTT	TRBV9	-	-	TRBJ1-1
CADEGPDSYEQYF	TGTGCCGATGAGGGCCCGGACTCCTACGAGCAGTACTTC	TRBV11-2	-	-	TRBJ2-7
CATFGSWTGGNTGELFF	TGTGCCACTTTCGGGTCATGGACAGGGGGAAACACCGGGGAGCTGTTTTTT	TRBV7-9	TRBD1	-	TRBJ2-2
CASSIEGTGYYGYTF	TGTGCCAGTAGTATTGAGGGGACAGGATACTATGGCTACACCTTC	TRBV19	TRBD1	-	TRBJ1-2
CASSLRGAYQPQHF	TGTGCCAGCAGCTTACGGGGGGCTTATCAGCCCCAGCATTTT	TRBV13	-	-	TRBJ1-5
CSVVRGRGLAGKSSYEQYF	TGCAGCGTTGTTCGGGGCAGGGGACTAGCGGGGAAGAGCTCCTACGAGCAGTACTTC	TRBV29-1	TRBD2	-	TRBJ2-7
CASLFGGGETQYF	TGTGCCAGCCTGTTCGGGGGGGGAGAGACCCAGTACTTC	TRBV28	TRBD2	-	TRBJ2-5
CASRTGVNTEAFF	TGTGCCAGCAGAACAGGGGTGAACACTGAAGCTTTCTTT	TRBV6-4	TRBD1	-	TRBJ1-1
CASSPAIEVYEQYF	TGTGCCAGCTCGCCGGCCATAGAGGTCTACGAGCAGTACTTC	TRBV18	-	-	TRBJ2-7
CASDNGAGRAFF	TGTGCCAGCGACAACGGGGCGGGGCGCGCTTTCTTT	TRBV6-6	-	-	TRBJ1-1
CASSQETQYSNQPQHF	TGCGCCAGCAGCCAAGAAACTCAATATAGCAATCAGCCCCAGCATTTT	TRBV4-1	-	-	TRBJ1-5
CASSTVGTGRTYEQYF	TGTGCCAGCAGCACTGTGGGGACAGGGCGAACCTACGAGCAGTACTTC	TRBV6-2/TRBV6-3	TRBD1	-	TRBJ2-7
CASSSRGDTEAFF	TGTGCCAGTAGTTCCAGGGGGGACACTGAAGCTTTCTTT	TRBV19	TRBD1	-	TRBJ1-1
CATQSWETQYF	TGTGCCACTCAAAGCTGGGAGACCCAGTACTTC	TRBV19	-	-	TRBJ2-5
CASSLAPRETGNPSTDTQYF	TGTGCCAGCAGCTTAGCGCCCCGCGAAACAGGGAACCCTAGCACAGATACGCAGTATTTT	TRBV7-6	-	-	TRBJ2-3
CASSMTRGPDTQYF	TGCGCCAGCAGCATGACGCGAGGGCCAGATACGCAGTATTTT	TRBV5-1	-	-	TRBJ2-3
CASSRGTGGGQPQHF	TGTGCCAGCAGCCGAGGGACAGGGGGCGGTCAGCCCCAGCATTTT	TRBV3-1/TRBV3-2	TRBD1	-	TRBJ1-5
CASSPGRENTEAFF	TGTGCCAGCAGTCCGGGGCGGGAGAACACTGAAGCTTTCTTT	TRBV27	-	once	TRBJ1-1
CASSLRREQFF	TGTGCCAGCAGCTTACGGCGGGAGCAGTTCTTC	TRBV7-9	-	-	TRBJ2-1
CAISEGRSKYGQYF	TGTGCCATCAGTGAGGGCAGGTCGAAGTATGGGCAGTACTTC	TRBV10-3	-	-	TRBJ2-7
CASSIVLRVTGELFF	TGTGCCAGTAGTATAGTCCTAAGAGTCACCGGGGAGCTGTTTTTT	TRBV19	-	-	TRBJ2-2
CASSNLAGGLYEQYF	TGTGCCAGCAGTAACCTAGCGGGGGGCCTCTACGAGCAGTACTTC	TRBV6-2/TRBV6-3	TRBD2	-	TRBJ2-7
CASSPSQVSEHNSPLHF	TGTGCCAGCAGTCCCTCCCAGGTGTCAGAGCATAATTCACCCCTCCACTTT	TRBV27	-	-	TRBJ1-6
CASSRDSGRKTQYF	TGCGCCAGCTCGCGGGATAGCGGGAGAAAGACCCAGTACTTC	TRBV10-1	TRBD2	-	TRBJ2-5
CASRWRAYNEQFF	TGTGCCAGCAGGTGGAGGGCTTACAATGAGCAGTTCTTC	TRBV12-3/TRBV12-4	-	many	TRBJ2-1
CASSLRGLRPTDTQYF	TGCGCCAGCAGCTTGAGAGGGCTTCGCCCCACAGATACGCAGTATTTT	TRBV5-1	-	-	TRBJ2-3
CASSPDRGQLQPQHF	TGTGCCAGCAGCCCGGACAGGGGGCAACTTCAGCCCCAGCATTTT	TRBV7-2	TRBD1	-	TRBJ1-5
CASRNNLNTEAFF	TGTGCCAGCCGTAACAATCTGAACACTGAAGCTTTCTTT	TRBV6-5	-	-	TRBJ1-1
CASSLGTGGVETQYF	TGTGCCAGCAGCTTAGGGACAGGGGGCGTAGAGACCCAGTACTTC	TRBV11-3	TRBD1	-	TRBJ2-5
CASSRRDRGETQYF	TGTGCCAGCAGTCGACGGGACAGGGGAGAGACCCAGTACTTC	TRBV27	TRBD1	-	TRBJ2-5